The 28 T cell receptor beta chains reported below all come from one sample, sequenced in a study of blood T cell repertoires in COVID-19. Measured with immunoSEQ multiplex PCR; TCRdb has only the in-frame clones, and not every one. The sample yields some 450,000 clones, roughly 88% seen once. What was sequenced was peripheral blood. These TCRs come from a woman aged 50 to 60 with COVID-19, enrolled during active disease.

This chain connects TRBV27 to TRBJ2-3; unclear D gene. In germline, CDR1 is MNHEY, CDR2 SMNVEV (reference sequence). The CDR3 is 13 amino acids. Between the trimmed V and J ends, which lost 6 bases and 5 bases, there was a span of 12 bases. The CDR3 DNA is TGTGCCAGCAGCTCGAGAGGTGGAGATACGCAGTATTTT. Translation: CASSSRGGDTQYF.

The rearrangement joins TRBV30 to TRBJ1-5; no clear D gene. V dropped 2 bases and J dropped 7 bases, with 18 bases sitting between them. This CDR3 has 15 residues. Germline-derived CDR1 and CDR2 are GTSNPN and SVGIG (reference sequence). CDR3 bases: TGTGCCTGGAGTTCCGGATTCCTAGCGGGACAGCCCCAGCATTTT. Residues: CAWSSGFLAGQPQHF.

There are a few counts of this clone. J is TRBJ2-2 and V is TRBV18; TRBD2 aligns across 9 bases. With V trimmed by 0 bases and J by 0 bases, 5 bases remained unmatched. Germline lookup yields CDR1 KGHSH and CDR2 LQKENI. The CDR3 length is 18 residues. The CDR3 DNA follows: TGTGCCAGCTCACCACCGGTGGGACTAGCCGCGAACACCGGGGAGCTGTTTTTT. Amino acids: CASSPPVGLAANTGELFF.

The chain links TRBV29-1 to TRBJ1-2, with D unclear. Germline lookup yields CDR1 SQVTM and CDR2 ANQGSEA. V shed 3 bases and J shed 4 bases, with 12 bases lying between them. The CDR3 consists of 13 residues. The CDR3 DNA reads as TGCAGCGTTGAGGAAGACACCGGCTATGGCTACACCTTC. It yields the protein CSVEEDTGYGYTF. Full variable domain (rest looked up from reference TRBV29-1 and TRBJ1-2): SAVISQKPSRDICQRGTSLTIQCQVDSQVTMMFWYRQQPGQSLTLIATANQGSEATYESGFVIDKFPISRPNLTFSTLTVSNMSPEDSSIYLCSVEEDTGYGYTFGSGTRLTVV.

The chain recombines TRBV19 with TRBJ2-2; D might be TRBD1 (5 bases). Trimming removed 3 bases from V and 0 bases from J, with 8 bases in between. This CDR3 region has 15 residues. Germline V lookup: CDR1 LNHDA, CDR2 SQIVND (reference sequence). In DNA, the CDR3 is TGTGCCAGTAGTATGGGGCCGTCGAACACCGGGGAGCTGTTTTTT. It is translated as CASSMGPSNTGELFF.

The chain recombines TRBV2 with TRBJ2-3, with D possibly being TRBD2 (5 bases). The CDR3 has 13 amino acids. V gave up 6 bases and J gave up 8 bases, with 15 bases separating them. Germline V gene sequence: CDR1 SNHLY, CDR2 FYNNEI. For the CDR3, the DNA is TGTGCCAGCAGGAGGGAGAACCTCGGTACGCAGTATTTT. It yields the protein CASRRENLGTQYF. Full variable domain (remainder filled in from reference TRBV2 and TRBJ2-3): EPEVTQTPSHQVTQMGQEVILRCVPISNHLYFYWYRQILGQKVEFLVSFYNNEISEKSEIFDDQFSVERPDGSNFTLKIRSTKLEDSAMYFCASRRENLGTQYFGPGTRLTVL.

This chain links TRBV19 with TRBJ2-7; maybe TRBD2 (5 bases). The CDR3 extends over 13 amino acids. Germline V gives CDR1 LNHDA, CDR2 SQIVND (reference sequence). The V gene lost 2 bases and the J gene lost 5 bases, with 10 bases spanning the gap. The CDR3, as DNA: TGTGCCAGTAGTATACGGCTAGCCGACGAGCAGTACTTC. This encodes CASSIRLADEQYF. Full variable domain (remainder filled in from reference TRBV19 and TRBJ2-7): DGGITQSPKYLFRKEGQNVTLSCEQNLNHDAMYWYRQDPGQGLRLIYYSQIVNDFQKGDIAEGYSVSREKKESFPLTVTSAQKNPTAFYLCASSIRLADEQYFGPGTRLTVT.

This clone was detected only once. This chain uses TRBV10-3 with TRBJ1-1; D might be TRBD1 (5 bases). CDR3 size: 15 residues. The germline gives CDR1 ENHRY, CDR2 SYGVKD. The CDR3 bases are TGTTCCACCAAGGTGGACATCTCAGGTGGCACTGAAGCTTTCTTT. This codes for CSTKVDISGGTEAFF.

This clone was seen once. The chain carries TRBV5-1 and TRBJ1-1, with D tentatively TRBD1 (5 bases). Germline CDR1 SGHRS, CDR2 YFSETQ. The CDR3 is made up of 13 amino acids. V dropped 4 bases and J dropped 7 bases, with 14 bases sitting between them. CDR3 sequence (DNA): TGCGCCAGCAGCCCCCGCGGGGGGATTGAAGCTTTCTTT. Translating it yields CASSPRGGIEAFF.

The CDR3 loop reads CASDSANTGELFF. In DNA form, the CDR3 reads TGTGCCTCGGACAGCGCGAACACCGGGGAGCTGTTTTTT. V usage is TRBV12-5 and J usage is TRBJ2-2, with a weak D call TRBD1 (6 bases). The CDR3 spans 13 residues. Germline V gene sequence: CDR1 LGHNT, CDR2 FRNRAP.

The chain employs TRBV19 and TRBJ1-5, with 10 bases that match TRBD1. This CDR3 region has 16 residues. Germline V gene data show CDR1 as LNHDA and CDR2 as SQIVND (reference sequence). V lost 4 bases, J lost 4 bases, and 7 bases stayed unmatched. For the CDR3, the DNA is TGTGCCAGTAGTACTCGACAGGGGGCCCGGAATCAGCCCCAGCATTTT. Amino acid sequence: CASSTRQGARNQPQHF.

J is TRBJ1-2 and V is TRBV4-1, with 11 bases identical to TRBD1. The ends lost 6 bases at V and 6 bases at J; junction bases unmatched: 6. The germline V gene encodes CDR1 MGHRA and CDR2 YSYEKL. The CDR3 spans 14 residues. CDR3 coding DNA: TGCGCCAGCAGGATTGGACAGGGGGCCCATGGCTACACCTTC. Translating gives CASRIGQGAHGYTF.

Details on this clone: Other DNA sequences in the same sample also yield this CDR3. The chain employs TRBV5-1 and TRBJ1-1; 11 bases align to TRBD1. This CDR3 comprises 15 residues. J lost 4 bases, V lost 0 bases, and 2 bases had no gene match. Looked up from germline, CDR1 is SGHRS and CDR2 is YFSETQ. CDR3 region: CASSLAGTGGTEAFF. The CDR3 DNA follows: TGCGCCAGCAGCTTGGCCGGGACAGGGGGCACTGAAGCTTTCTTT.

The rearrangement links TRBV7-9 to TRBJ2-3; TRBD1 matches 12 bases. The germline V gene has CDR1 SEHNR and CDR2 FQNEAQ (reference sequence). This CDR3 has 15 residues. Trimming took 5 bases from V and 6 from J; bases not matched to a gene: 6. The CDR3 loop is CASSPPGQGADTQYF. CDR3 nucleotides: TGTGCCAGCAGCCCCCCGGGACAGGGGGCGGATACGCAGTATTTT. The variable domain in full, completed from reference TRBV7-9 and TRBJ2-3, reads DTGVSQNPRHKITKRGQNVTFRCDPISEHNRLYWYRQTLGQGPEFLTYFQNEAQLEKSRLLSDRFSAERPKGSFSTLEIQRTEQGDSAMYLCASSPPGQGADTQYFGPGTRLTVL.

This clone was observed a few times. This chain uses TRBV7-2 with TRBJ2-7, with no clear D. The V gene lost 5 bases and the J gene lost 5 bases, with 16 bases spanning the gap. Germline V lookup: CDR1 SGHTA, CDR2 FQGNSA. There are 14 residues in the CDR3. CDR3 region: CASSPPFSSDEQYF. CDR3 DNA: TGTGCCAGCAGCCCACCATTCTCTAGTGACGAGCAGTACTTC.

The chain has TRBV30 and TRBJ2-3; D gene uncertain. The CDR3 runs 14 residues. Looked up from germline, CDR1 is GTSNPN and CDR2 is SVGIG (reference sequence). The germline V and J ends were trimmed by 2 bases and 0 bases, with 9 bases remaining between them. The CDR3 coding sequence is TGTGCCTGGAGTCGCAGGTCTAGCACAGATACGCAGTATTTT. Residues: CAWSRRSSTDTQYF.

CDR3 amino acids: CASSEFSGGRDTQYF. The DNA for the CDR3 is TGCGCCAGCAGCGAGTTTTCGGGGGGGCGCGATACGCAGTATTTT. The rearrangement joins TRBV5-1 to TRBJ2-3; 8 bases map to TRBD2. This CDR3 is built from 15 residues. Germline V lookup: CDR1 SGHRS, CDR2 YFSETQ. J lost 6 bases, V lost 4 bases, and 10 bases had no gene match.

The chain recombines TRBV12-5 with TRBJ2-5, with D maybe TRBD2 (6 bases). The CDR3 contains 17 residues. Germline lookup yields CDR1 LGHNT and CDR2 FRNRAP. V dropped 0 bases and J dropped 2 bases, with 16 bases sitting between them. CDR3 amino acids: CASGLVKTGVPQETQYF. CDR3 in DNA: TGTGCTAGTGGTTTGGTCAAGACGGGAGTCCCACAAGAGACCCAGTACTTC. Drawing the rest from reference TRBV12-5 and TRBJ2-5, the complete variable domain is DARVTQTPRHKVTEMGQEVTMRCQPILGHNTVFWYRQTMMQGLELLAYFRNRAPLDDSGMPKDRFSAEMPDATLATLKIQPSEPRDSAVYFCASGLVKTGVPQETQYFGPGTRLLVL.

The count of this clone is one. The chain combines TRBV6-5 with TRBJ2-7; a weak D match, TRBD1 (7 bases). Deletions cut 5 bases from V and 13 bases from J, with 21 bases between. Germline loops: CDR1 MNHEY, CDR2 SVGAGI. This CDR3 has 13 residues. This CDR3 is CASSRDSGLWGYF. In DNA, the CDR3 is TGTGCCAGCAGTCGGGACAGCGGACTATGGGGTTACTTC.

CDR3 nucleotides: TGTGCCAGTAGTTCCTACTCCCGGACAGGGAAGAGCGAGCAGTACTTC. It is translated as CASSSYSRTGKSEQYF. The V gene is TRBV19, the J gene TRBJ2-7; 8 bases match TRBD1. The CDR3 covers 16 residues. Germline-derived CDR1 and CDR2 are LNHDA and SQIVND (reference sequence). V was pared by 5 bases and J by 6 bases, with 15 bases of the junction left unmatched.

The V call is TRBV7-3, the J call TRBJ1-3, with D maybe TRBD1 (6 bases). The ends were cut back, 0 bases at V and 1 base at J, with 7 bases in the middle. The CDR3 totals 15 residues. The germline V gene encodes CDR1 SGHTA and CDR2 FQGTGA. For the CDR3, the DNA is TGTGCCAGCAGCTTAACTACAGGGTCTGGAAACACCATATATTTT. Protein product: CASSLTTGSGNTIYF.

V gene TRBV12-3 or TRBV12-4 combines with J gene TRBJ1-1, with 7 nucleotides matching TRBD1. V lost 10 bases and J lost 9; bases outside the gene matches: 11. The CDR3 contains 12 residues. CDR3 residues: CATGWGQSKAFF. The CDR3 coding sequence is TGTGCCACCGGGTGGGGACAGAGTAAAGCTTTCTTT.

The CDR3, as DNA: TGTGCCAGCAGCTCCGACCGGGTAGACTACTACTATGGCTACACCTTC. Amino acid sequence: CASSSDRVDYYYGYTF. This chain uses TRBV5-5 with TRBJ1-2, with D uncertain. The germline gives CDR1 SGHKS, CDR2 YYEKEE (reference sequence). The CDR3 has 16 residues. Trimming stripped 3 bases from V and 3 bases from J, with 18 bases between.

The chain uses TRBV3-1 (or the pseudogene TRBV3-2) and TRBJ2-1, with a weak D call TRBD1 (6 bases). In germline, CDR1 is LGHDT, CDR2 YNNKEL (reference sequence). V shed 4 bases and J shed 5 bases, with 18 bases lying between them. CDR3 size: 16 residues. This CDR3 reads CASSPKWTAEDNEQFF. The CDR3 bases are TGTGCCAGCAGCCCTAAGTGGACAGCAGAAGACAATGAGCAGTTCTTC.

The gene calls are TRBV10-1 and TRBJ2-3, with a possible D match to TRBD1 (5 bases). Germline values: CDR1 WNHNN, CDR2 SYGVQD (reference sequence). Trimming pared 3 bases from V and 2 bases from J, leaving 12 bases between. The CDR3 consists of 15 residues. The CDR3 DNA reads TGCGCCAGCAGTGAAGCAGGGCTGGCCACAGATACGCAGTATTTT. Its protein is CASSEAGLATDTQYF.

V gene TRBV3-1 (or the pseudogene TRBV3-2) combines with J gene TRBJ1-4; D call uncertain. Trimming pared 5 bases from V and 7 bases from J, leaving 17 bases between. Germline CDR1 LGHDT, CDR2 YNNKEL (reference sequence). The CDR3 loop spans 15 amino acids. The DNA of the CDR3 is TGTGCCAGCAGCTGGCCTGGAGGTAGCAGTGAAAAACTGTTTTTT. It specifies CASSWPGGSSEKLFF.

V usage is TRBV4-1 and J usage is TRBJ2-7; D gene uncertain. Germline values: CDR1 MGHRA, CDR2 YSYEKL. Trimming shortened V by 3 bases and J by 4 bases, and 10 bases separated the two germline ends. The CDR3 is 13 residues long. CDR3 nucleotides: TGCGCCAGCAGCCAGGAACAGAATTACGAGCAGTACTTC. It is translated as CASSQEQNYEQYF.

V usage is TRBV7-9 and J usage is TRBJ1-1, with D unresolved. CDR1 and CDR2 from the germline V gene are SEHNR and FQNEAQ (reference sequence). The germline V and J ends were trimmed by 5 bases and 8 bases, with 12 bases remaining between them. The CDR3 is 12 residues long. The CDR3: CASSQPGAEAFF. The CDR3 region has the DNA TGTGCCAGCAGCCAACCGGGAGCCGAAGCTTTCTTT. The variable domain in full, completed from reference TRBV7-9 and TRBJ1-1, reads DTGVSQNPRHKITKRGQNVTFRCDPISEHNRLYWYRQTLGQGPEFLTYFQNEAQLEKSRLLSDRFSAERPKGSFSTLEIQRTEQGDSAMYLCASSQPGAEAFFGQGTRLTVV.